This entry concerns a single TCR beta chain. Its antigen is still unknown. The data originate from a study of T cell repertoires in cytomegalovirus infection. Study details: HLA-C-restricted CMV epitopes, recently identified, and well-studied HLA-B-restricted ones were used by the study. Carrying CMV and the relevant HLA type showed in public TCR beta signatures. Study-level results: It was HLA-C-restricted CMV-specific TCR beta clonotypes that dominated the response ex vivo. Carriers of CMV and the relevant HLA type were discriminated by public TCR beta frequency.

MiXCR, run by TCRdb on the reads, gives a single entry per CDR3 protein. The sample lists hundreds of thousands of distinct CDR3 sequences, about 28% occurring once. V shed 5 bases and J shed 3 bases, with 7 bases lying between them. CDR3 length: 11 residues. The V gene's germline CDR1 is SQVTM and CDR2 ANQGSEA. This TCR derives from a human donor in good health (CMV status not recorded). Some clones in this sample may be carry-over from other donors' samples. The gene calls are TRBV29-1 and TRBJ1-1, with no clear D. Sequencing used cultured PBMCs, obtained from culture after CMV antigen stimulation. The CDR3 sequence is CSVPGDTEAFF. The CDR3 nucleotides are TGCAGCGTTCCCGGGGACACTGAAGCTTTCTTT.